The clone carrying this T cell receptor (beta chain) was detected many times. Its antigen is still unknown. Unique molecular identifiers were affixed to single, distinct cDNA molecules. TCRdb fed the 5' RACE reads into MiXCR, producing one record per CDR3 protein. This sample has 35,000 to 40,000 distinct CDR3 sequences; 5.8% occur once, and the top ten carry about a quarter. This entry belongs to a study of early T cells in non-severe SARS-CoV-2 infection. Looking at the study overall: The input, bulk RNA from unsorted whole blood, was sequenced, and chains were unpaired.

Broader study findings: Missing private and CD4 specificities, VDJdb matching favored anti-spike CD8 responses.

The ends were cut back, 4 bases at V and 0 bases at J, with 8 bases in the middle. CDR3 size: 13 residues. The germline V gene encodes CDR1 DFQATT and CDR2 SNEGSKA (reference sequence). This chain connects TRBV20-1 to TRBJ2-3; no reliable D call. Sequenced: whole blood. The clonotype comes from an adult who was a healthcare worker with PCR-confirmed SARS-CoV-2 infection or an uninfected control (not recorded which). CDR3 sequence reads: CSANVGSTDTQYF. The CDR3 DNA reads as TGCAGTGCTAACGTCGGTAGCACAGATACGCAGTATTTT.